This T cell receptor beta chain was recovered during a study of CD8 T cells in Susac syndrome. This CDR3 is 14 amino acids long. Germline-derived CDR1 and CDR2 are SGHVS and FQNEAQ. V lost 2 bases and J 7 bases, leaving 14 bases between the germline ends. RNA totalling roughly 0.5 to 1 ug underwent reverse transcription with random hexamers. Amplification of TCR beta CDR3 was carried out by immunoSEQ multiplex PCR, which covered 54 Vbeta and 13 Jbeta segments. TCRdb recomputed calls from the immunoSEQ multiplex PCR reads with MiXCR, one row per CDR3 protein. The data hold about 180,000 distinct CDR3 sequences, with about 93% observed a single time.

This receptor was identified in a human donor with Susac syndrome. The chain carries TRBV7-8 and TRBJ1-2, with D possibly matching TRBD1 (5 bases). Input material: CD4+ T cells from PBMCs. This CDR3 reads CASSLFRAGSGYTF. CDR3 coding DNA: TGTGCCAGCAGCTTATTCAGGGCAGGAAGTGGCTACACCTTC.